The entry below describes one TCR beta chain. Antigen unknown. This entry comes from a study of post-analysis software for immune sequencing data. About the research overall: Clinical courses comprised relapsing-remitting, secondary progressive and progressive-relapsing multiple sclerosis. Findings and caveats of the study: Relative to controls, patients had a handful of TRBV segments at higher frequency, with TRBV5-6, TRBV5-1 and TRBV20-1 among these.

Unique molecular identifiers featured in each of the TCR beta cDNA libraries. TCRdb processed the PCR reads anew with MiXCR; each CDR3 protein has one entry. The table shows fewer than 550,000 distinct CDR3 sequences, with approximately 34% occurring only once. Germline V gene lookup returns CDR1 LGHDT and CDR2 YNNKEL (reference sequence). This CDR3 contains 15 residues. V was shortened by 1 base and J by 7 bases, with 11 bases between the two germline ends. The clonotype was recovered from a girl younger than 18 with multiple sclerosis. V and J are TRBV3-1 and TRBJ1-6; a weak D match, TRBD1 (5 bases). The sequenced material came from blood. The CDR3 DNA reads as TGTGCCAGCAGCCAAGGGCGAACAGGCAATTCACCCCTCCACTTT. Translating it yields CASSQGRTGNSPLHF.